The T cell receptor (beta chain) under discussion was sequenced for a study of somatic mutations in cytotoxic T cells in rheumatoid arthritis. About the research overall: Flow sorting yielded some V beta antibody-stained T-cell populations at nearly 100% purity, among them V beta1+ cells sequenced for TCRB.

A remark on this clone: No antigen is known for it.

It was blood donors, more than 45% female and with a median age of around 52 years (range roughly 21-80), who served as healthy controls. Once isolated by positive magnetic bead selection, the CD4+ and CD8+ cells had their purity checked by flow cytometry. CDR1 and CDR2 (germline): LGHNT, FRNRAP. This CDR3 has 14 amino acids. The ends lost 5 bases at V and 1 base at J; junction bases unmatched: 3. Clones were read by immunoSEQ multiplex PCR, and TCRdb kept only the in-frame ones, dropping some. The table records more than 25,000 clones, roughly 82% of them present only once. General observations from the study: Slight TRBV07 underrepresentation in rheumatoid arthritis patients went unadjusted for multiple comparisons.

The source material was CD8+ T cells sorted from blood. The genes are TRBV12-5 and TRBJ1-1; 8 bases match TRBD1. The clonotype originates from a man over 45 in good health. Here the CDR3 DNA reads TGTGCTAGTGGTCCCGGACAGGGGAACACTGAAGCTTTCTTT. Translating gives CASGPGQGNTEAFF.